These 25 T cell receptor beta chains share one sample of origin, sequenced in a study of CD8 T cells in Susac syndrome. Random hexamers primed reverse transcription of about 0.5 to 1 ug RNA. TCRdb reprocessed the immunoSEQ multiplex PCR reads via MiXCR and lists one record per CDR3 protein. This table holds around 300,000 distinct CDR3 sequences, approximately 90% found once. The sample was CD4+ T cells from PBMCs. The receptors derive from a human donor with multiple sclerosis.

The rearrangement uses TRBV2 and TRBJ2-1; no reliable D call. This CDR3 has 13 residues. V was cut by 8 bases and J by 5 bases, with 13 bases left in between. Germline V lookup: CDR1 SNHLY, CDR2 FYNNEI. CDR3 sequence reads: CASQRLEDNEQFF. The CDR3, as DNA: TGTGCCAGCCAGCGCCTCGAGGACAATGAGCAGTTCTTC.

CDR3 DNA: TGCAGTGCTGTCCCAGACAGGGGTCCCCCCAATCAGCCCCAGCATTTT. It codes for CSAVPDRGPPNQPQHF. The chain combines TRBV20-1 with TRBJ1-5, with 8 positions matching TRBD1. Per the germline V gene, CDR1 is DFQATT and CDR2 is SNEGSKA (reference sequence). V trimming: 5 bases; J trimming: 3 bases; junction bases outside the gene matches: 12. The length of the CDR3 is 16 residues.

CDR3 sequence: CSARGEASYGYTF. For the CDR3, the DNA is TGCAGTGCTAGAGGGGAAGCAAGCTATGGCTACACCTTC. The V gene is TRBV20-1, the J gene TRBJ1-2; unclear D gene. There are 13 residues in the CDR3. V was trimmed by 1 base and J by 4 bases, leaving 10 bases between them. Germline lookup yields CDR1 DFQATT and CDR2 SNEGSKA (reference sequence).

The J gene is TRBJ2-1, the V gene TRBV29-1; 8 positions agree with TRBD1. Losses at the gene ends were 5 bases for V and 3 bases for J; bases not matched to a gene: 6. Germline-derived CDR1 and CDR2 are SQVTM and ANQGSEA. The CDR3 sequence is 14 residues long. The CDR3 DNA sequence: TGCAGCGTTTCCGGGACAGGAAACTACAATGAGCAGTTCTTC. Translation gives CSVSGTGNYNEQFF.

The rearrangement links TRBV20-1 to TRBJ2-5; D uncertain. The CDR3 spans 13 residues. Germline values: CDR1 DFQATT, CDR2 SNEGSKA (reference sequence). The V and J ends lost 1 base and 3 bases respectively, with 9 bases between them. The CDR3 reads CSARGPGKETQYF. CDR3 nucleotides: TGCAGTGCTAGAGGGCCCGGAAAAGAGACCCAGTACTTC.

This chain joins TRBV6-2 or TRBV6-3 and TRBJ1-5, with 7 bases fitting TRBD1. With 4 bases clipped from V and 3 bases from J, the junction kept 6 bases outside the gene matches. CDR3 size: 15 residues. The germline CDR1 and CDR2 sequences are MNHEY and SVGEGT. The DNA of the CDR3 is TGTGCCAGCAGTTTGGACAGGCACGACAATCAGCCCCAGCATTTT. This codes for CASSLDRHDNQPQHF.

The chain combines TRBV24-1 with TRBJ2-3, with D unclear. The germline V and J ends were trimmed by 2 bases and 3 bases, with 5 bases remaining between them. CDR3 length: 13 amino acids. Per germline, CDR1 KGHDR and CDR2 SFDVKD. The chain's CDR3 is CATSDYQTDTQYF. For the CDR3, the DNA is TGTGCCACCAGTGATTACCAGACAGATACGCAGTATTTT.

This chain uses TRBV4-2 with TRBJ1-5, with D unclear. This CDR3 is built from 14 residues. CDR1 LGHNA and CDR2 YNFKEQ come from the germline V gene. The V gene lost 0 bases and the J gene lost 7 bases, with 10 bases spanning the gap. In DNA form, the CDR3 reads TGTGCCAGCAGCCAAGACGTGGGAGGACAGCCCCAGCATTTT. This sequence encodes CASSQDVGGQPQHF.

The rearrangement uses TRBV5-6 and TRBJ1-1; no definite D call. Trimming stripped 1 base from V and 0 bases from J, with 7 bases between. CDR1 SGHDT and CDR2 YYEEEE come from the germline V gene. The CDR3 totals 14 residues. CDR3 region: CASSLFPLNTEAFF. CDR3 sequence (DNA): TGTGCCAGCAGCTTGTTCCCCTTGAACACTGAAGCTTTCTTT.

This clonotype was observed a single time. This chain joins TRBV25-1 and TRBJ2-7, with D perhaps TRBD2 (6 bases). Trimming stripped 6 bases from V and 5 bases from J, with 23 bases between. This CDR3 has 16 residues. The germline CDR1 and CDR2 sequences are MGHDK and SYGVNS. CDR3 protein: CASRMSRRGGGNEQYF. CDR3 coding DNA: TGTGCCAGCAGGATGAGCAGGCGAGGAGGAGGGAACGAGCAGTACTTC.

This rearrangement joins TRBV4-3 to TRBJ2-1, with TRBD2 matching over 8 bases. Germline trimming cut 0 bases from V and 8 bases from J; bases unmatched to any gene: 6. CDR1 and CDR2 (germline): LGHNA, YSLEER. The CDR3 is 15 amino acids. Here the CDR3 DNA reads TGCGCCAGCAGCCAAGAATGGACTAGCAAGGATGAGCAGTTCTTC. This sequence encodes CASSQEWTSKDEQFF.

The chain joins TRBV6-5 to TRBJ2-1; 9 bases line up with TRBD2. V was pared by 0 bases and J by 4 bases, with 7 bases of the junction left unmatched. Germline loops: CDR1 MNHEY, CDR2 SVGAGI. This CDR3 comprises 17 residues. CDR3 sequence reads: CASSYSNLAGNYNEQFF. In DNA form, the CDR3 reads TGTGCCAGCAGTTACTCGAACCTAGCGGGAAATTACAATGAGCAGTTCTTC.

This clonotype was recorded only once. J is TRBJ1-1 and V is TRBV3-1; D ambiguous. Germline V gene lookup returns CDR1 LGHDT and CDR2 YNNKEL (reference sequence). This CDR3 region has 15 residues. Trimming removed 0 bases at V and 4 bases at J, with 12 bases between. DNA for the CDR3: TGTGCCAGCAGCCAAGAGGGAGAGTGGGGCACTGAAGCTTTCTTT. Its translation: CASSQEGEWGTEAFF.

The rearrangement uses TRBV24-1 and TRBJ2-1; TRBD2 matches 8 bases. Germline CDR1 and CDR2: KGHDR and SFDVKD. This CDR3 spans 14 amino acids. Trimming at V came to 5 bases and at J to 4 bases, leaving 3 bases not matched to a gene. The DNA for the CDR3 is TGTGCCACCAGTGCGAGCGGGGGTTACAATGAGCAGTTCTTC. Translated, it gives CATSASGGYNEQFF.

The chain is built from TRBV6-1 and TRBJ2-7, with D possibly being TRBD1 or TRBD2 (5 bases each). Germline CDR1 is MNHNS and CDR2 is SASEGT. Trimming took off 5 bases at V and 4 bases at J, with 12 bases between the two ends. The CDR3 runs 13 residues. The DNA of the CDR3 is TGTGCCAGCAGTTTGGGGACCCCGTACGAGCAGTACTTC. Translating it yields CASSLGTPYEQYF.

The chain uses TRBV29-1 and TRBJ1-2, with TRBD1 identical over 7 bases. CDR1 is SQVTM, CDR2 ANQGSEA, per germline. The CDR3 loop spans 12 amino acids. The V and J ends lost 7 bases and 8 bases, in that order; junction bases with no gene match: 10. The DNA of the CDR3 is TGCAGCGGTGCGACAGGGTCTGAAGGCTACACCTTC. It yields the protein CSGATGSEGYTF.

The chain couples TRBV6-5 to TRBJ2-1; 11 bases fit TRBD2. This CDR3 is 15 amino acids long. The germline CDR1 and CDR2 sequences are MNHEY and SVGAGI. Losses at the gene ends were 3 bases for V and 5 bases for J; bases not matched to a gene: 3. The CDR3 DNA reads as TGTGCCAGCAGTTATGGGACTAGCGGCAACAATGAGCAGTTCTTC. It translates to CASSYGTSGNNEQFF.

The rearrangement uses TRBV7-2 and TRBJ2-1, with TRBD1 as a possible D gene (5 bases). Between the trimmed V and J ends, which lost 1 base and 4 bases, there was a span of 8 bases. The CDR3 runs to 14 residues. Germline V gene sequence: CDR1 SGHTA, CDR2 FQGNSA. CDR3 sequence (DNA): TGTGCCAGCAGCTTAGGGACACTATACAATGAGCAGTTCTTC. The encoded protein is CASSLGTLYNEQFF.

V gene TRBV5-1 combines with J gene TRBJ1-2; TRBD1 aligns across 7 bases. Germline V lookup: CDR1 SGHRS, CDR2 YFSETQ. This CDR3 has 13 amino acids. The ends lost 5 bases at V and 5 bases at J; junction bases unmatched: 6. The CDR3 protein is CASRVGTAYGYTF. In DNA, the CDR3 is TGCGCCAGCAGGGTCGGGACAGCGTATGGCTACACCTTC.

V and J are TRBV2 and TRBJ1-2; D may be TRBD1 (5 bases). Germline V gene sequence: CDR1 SNHLY, CDR2 FYNNEI. With 2 bases removed from V and 8 bases from J, the gap between germline ends came to 9 bases. The CDR3 runs 12 residues. The CDR3 is CASSEQGRGYTF. The CDR3 DNA reads TGTGCCAGCAGTGAACAGGGACGCGGCTACACCTTC.

V is TRBV15 and J is TRBJ2-3; 9 nucleotides match TRBD2. V was pared by 5 bases and J by 2 bases, with 5 bases of the junction left unmatched. This CDR3 is built from 15 residues. CDR1 and CDR2 from the germline V gene are LNHNV and YYDKDF (reference sequence). As DNA, the CDR3 is TGTGCCACCAGCGTCCTAGCGGGGTTCACAGATACGCAGTATTTT. Its protein is CATSVLAGFTDTQYF.

The chain is built from TRBV7-8 and TRBJ2-5; 9 bases are a match to TRBD1. The J segment lost 3 bases and the V segment lost 0 bases, leaving 2 bases of the junction unmatched. Germline CDR1 is SGHVS and CDR2 is FQNEAQ. The CDR3 is 15 residues long. The CDR3 protein is CASSLARTGEETQYF. Written as DNA, the CDR3 is TGTGCCAGCAGCTTAGCGAGGACAGGGGAAGAGACCCAGTACTTC.

This clonotype was seen only once. The chain has TRBV29-1 and TRBJ2-7; 7 positions match TRBD1. In germline, CDR1 is SQVTM, CDR2 ANQGSEA. This CDR3 contains 13 residues. The J segment lost 1 base and the V segment lost 6 bases, leaving 6 bases of the junction unmatched. The CDR3 DNA is TGCAGCGTATATGCAGGGGGATCCTACGAGCAGTACTTC. Encoded protein: CSVYAGGSYEQYF.

The chain joins TRBV5-1 to TRBJ2-1; 7 nucleotides align to TRBD1. This CDR3 has 14 residues. Germline CDR1 reads SGHRS; CDR2 reads YFSETQ. V was pared by 7 bases and J by 6 bases, with 10 bases of the junction left unmatched. The CDR3 region has the DNA TGCGCCAGCTCCAGGGACAGCTACCTCAATGAGCAGTTCTTC. Translating it yields CASSRDSYLNEQFF. Drawing the rest from reference TRBV5-1 and TRBJ2-1, the complete variable domain is KAGVTQTPRYLIKTRGQQVTLSCSPISGHRSVSWYQQTPGQGLQFLFEYFSETQRNKGNFPGRFSGRQFSNSRSEMNVSTLELGDSALYLCASSRDSYLNEQFFGPGTRLTVL.

This chain uses TRBV4-1 with TRBJ2-1; D perhaps matches TRBD1 (6 bases). CDR1 is MGHRA, CDR2 YSYEKL, per germline. With 1 base removed from V and 5 bases from J, the gap between germline ends came to 18 bases. The CDR3 consists of 17 residues. The CDR3 here is CASSQAGGHSRHNEQFF. The CDR3, as DNA: TGCGCCAGCAGCCAAGCTGGGGGACACAGCCGACACAATGAGCAGTTCTTC.